Each of the 6 T cell receptor beta chains below was sequenced from the same sample in a study of T cells after posttransplantation cyclophosphamide. Method: immunoSEQ multiplex PCR; TCRdb's copy keeps in-frame clones and lacks some. Sampling found about 24,000 clones, none seen once. Input material: PBMCs. Every receptor here comes from a woman aged 60-70 years in good health, CMV-negative, and a related stem cell transplant donor.

This clone was observed at least ten times. The chain couples TRBV7-7 to TRBJ2-1; TRBD2 matches 7 bases. V dropped 5 bases and J dropped 9; count of bases not matched to a gene: 7. The CDR3 covers 13 residues. The germline gives CDR1 SSHAT, CDR2 FNYEAQ (reference sequence). The CDR3 region has the DNA TGTGCCAGCAGCCCCACAGCGGGGTTTGAGCAGTTCTTC. Its translation is CASSPTAGFEQFF.

By share, this clone counts as medium-sized. The chain combines TRBV5-4 with TRBJ1-1; D gene unclear. V was clipped by 7 bases and J by 7 bases, with 20 bases between them. The CDR3 contains 14 residues. The germline gives CDR1 SGHNT, CDR2 YYREEE (reference sequence). CDR3 sequence (DNA): TGTGCCAGCTCCCAAAGAGTGGGTTACAGTGAAGCTTTCTTT. This encodes CASSQRVGYSEAFF.

The sample holds a few counts of this clone. The V gene is TRBV28, the J gene TRBJ1-2; possible D gene TRBD1, 5 bases. The V end was cut by 6 bases, the J end by 8 bases, with 22 bases between. This CDR3 has 15 amino acids. Germline loops: CDR1 MDHEN, CDR2 SYDVKM. CDR3 in DNA: TGTGCCAGCAGCCGAGATCAAGACAGCTCCGGAGGCTACACCTTC. This translates into CASSRDQDSSGGYTF.

This clone was recorded at least ten times. CDR3 in amino acids: CASSQARGAPNEKLFF. The CDR3 DNA reads as TGTGCCAGCAGCCAGGCCCGGGGGGCCCCTAATGAAAAACTGTTTTTT. The chain recombines TRBV4-2 with TRBJ1-4, with D tentatively TRBD1 (6 bases). Germline CDR1 LGHNA, CDR2 YNFKEQ. The germline V and J ends were trimmed by 3 bases and 3 bases, with 14 bases remaining between them. The CDR3 has 16 residues.

This clone was detected ten times or more. This chain joins TRBV19 and TRBJ1-6, with D possibly being TRBD1 (5 bases). The CDR3 length is 13 residues. The germline V and J ends were trimmed by 7 bases and 7 bases, with 11 bases remaining between them. Germline CDR1 reads LNHDA; CDR2 reads SQIVND (reference sequence). The CDR3 region has the DNA TGTGCCAGTACACGACAGATAAATTCACCCCTCCACTTT. This codes for CASTRQINSPLHF. The full variable domain, completed using reference TRBV19 and TRBJ1-6, is DGGITQSPKYLFRKEGQNVTLSCEQNLNHDAMYWYRQDPGQGLRLIYYSQIVNDFQKGDIAEGYSVSREKKESFPLTVTSAQKNPTAFYLCASTRQINSPLHFGNGTRLTVT.

This clone was recorded at least ten times. This chain links TRBV4-2 with TRBJ1-4; the match to TRBD1 covers 7 bases. The CDR3 is 19 amino acids. Germline loops: CDR1 LGHNA, CDR2 YNFKEQ. The J segment lost 4 bases and the V segment lost 0 bases, leaving 14 bases of the junction unmatched. CDR3: CASSQEGQSLGGFNEKLFF. CDR3 DNA sequence: TGTGCCAGCAGCCAAGAGGGACAGTCTTTAGGCGGATTTAATGAAAAACTGTTTTTT.